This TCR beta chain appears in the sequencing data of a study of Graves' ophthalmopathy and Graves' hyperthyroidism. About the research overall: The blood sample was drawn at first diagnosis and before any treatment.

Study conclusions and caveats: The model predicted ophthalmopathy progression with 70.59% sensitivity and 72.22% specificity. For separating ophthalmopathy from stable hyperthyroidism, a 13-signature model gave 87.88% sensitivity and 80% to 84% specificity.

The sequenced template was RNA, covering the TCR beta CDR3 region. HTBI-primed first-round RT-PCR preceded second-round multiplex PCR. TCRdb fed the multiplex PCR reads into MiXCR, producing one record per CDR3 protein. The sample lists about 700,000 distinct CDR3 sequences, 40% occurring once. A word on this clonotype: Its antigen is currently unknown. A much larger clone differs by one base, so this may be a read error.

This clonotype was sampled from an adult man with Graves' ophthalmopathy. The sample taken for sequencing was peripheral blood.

The CDR3 DNA sequence: TGTGCCAGCAGCTTAGAGGCCAGGGTGAACGCTGAAGCTTTCTTT. Protein: CASSLEARVNAEAFF. The rearrangement joins TRBV7-2 to TRBJ1-1, with D possibly TRBD1 on 5 matching bases. This CDR3 has 15 residues. Germline V lookup: CDR1 SGHTA, CDR2 FQGNSA. Variable domain in full (rest from reference TRBV7-2 and TRBJ1-1): GAGVSQSPSNKVTEKGKDVELRCDPISGHTALYWYRQSLGQGLEFLIYFQGNSAPDKSGLPSDRFSAERTGGSVSTLTIQRTQQEDSAVYLCASSLEARVNAEAFFGQGTRLTVV.